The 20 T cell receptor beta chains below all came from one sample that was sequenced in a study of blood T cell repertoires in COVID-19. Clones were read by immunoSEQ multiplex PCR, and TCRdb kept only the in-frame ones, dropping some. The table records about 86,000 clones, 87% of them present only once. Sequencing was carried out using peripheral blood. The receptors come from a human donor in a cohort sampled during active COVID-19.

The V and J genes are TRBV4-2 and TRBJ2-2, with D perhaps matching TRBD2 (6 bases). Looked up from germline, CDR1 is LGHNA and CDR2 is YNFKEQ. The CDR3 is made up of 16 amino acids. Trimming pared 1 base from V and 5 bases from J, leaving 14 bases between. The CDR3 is CASSQALASGTGELFF. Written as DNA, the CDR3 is TGTGCCAGCAGCCAAGCCCTAGCGTCGGGGACCGGGGAGCTGTTTTTT.

The CDR3 bases are TGTGCCACCAGCAGGCCTAGCGGGAGAGACAATGAGCAGTTCTTC. Its protein product is CATSRPSGRDNEQFF. The gene calls are TRBV15 and TRBJ2-1; the match to TRBD2 covers 10 bases. Germline V CDR1 and CDR2: LNHNV, YYDKDF (reference sequence). The CDR3 is made up of 15 amino acids. The V segment lost 3 bases and the J segment 5 bases; nucleotides outside the gene matches: 4.

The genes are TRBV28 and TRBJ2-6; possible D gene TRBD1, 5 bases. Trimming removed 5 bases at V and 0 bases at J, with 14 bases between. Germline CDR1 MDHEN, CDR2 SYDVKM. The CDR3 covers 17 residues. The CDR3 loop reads CASSPWGSDSGANVLTF. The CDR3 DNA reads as TGTGCCAGCAGTCCATGGGGCAGCGACTCTGGGGCCAACGTCCTGACTTTC.

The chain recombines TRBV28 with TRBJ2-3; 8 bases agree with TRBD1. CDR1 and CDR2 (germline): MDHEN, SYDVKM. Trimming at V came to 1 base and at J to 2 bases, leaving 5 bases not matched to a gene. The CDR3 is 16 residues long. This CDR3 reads CASSLSGQGTTDTQYF. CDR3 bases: TGTGCCAGCAGTTTATCCGGACAGGGTACCACAGATACGCAGTATTTT.

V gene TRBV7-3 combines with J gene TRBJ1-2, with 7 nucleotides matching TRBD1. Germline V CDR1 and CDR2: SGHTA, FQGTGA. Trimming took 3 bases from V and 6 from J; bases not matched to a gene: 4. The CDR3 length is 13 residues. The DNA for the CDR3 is TGTGCCAGCAGCTTCAAGGGGGCCGATGGCTACACCTTC. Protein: CASSFKGADGYTF.

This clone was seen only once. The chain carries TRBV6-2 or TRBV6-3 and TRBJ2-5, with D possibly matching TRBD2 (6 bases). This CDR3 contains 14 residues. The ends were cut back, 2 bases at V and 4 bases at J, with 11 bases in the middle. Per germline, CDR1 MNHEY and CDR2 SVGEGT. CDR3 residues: CASSYTSAGETQYF. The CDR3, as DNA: TGTGCCAGCAGTTACACCTCAGCGGGAGAGACCCAGTACTTC.

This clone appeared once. The CDR3 nucleotides are TGTGCCAGCAGAACGGGAGGGATTACCGGGGAGCTGTTTTTT. Protein: CASRTGGITGELFF. V and J are TRBV7-9 and TRBJ2-2; 8 bases agree with TRBD2. The CDR3 covers 14 residues. J lost 5 bases, V lost 6 bases, and 5 bases had no gene match. The germline V gene has CDR1 SEHNR and CDR2 FQNEAQ (reference sequence).

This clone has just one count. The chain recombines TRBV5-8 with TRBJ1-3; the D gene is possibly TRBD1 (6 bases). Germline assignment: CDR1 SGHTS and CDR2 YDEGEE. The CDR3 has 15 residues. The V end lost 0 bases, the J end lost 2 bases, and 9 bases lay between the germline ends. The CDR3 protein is CASSLASGAGNTIYF. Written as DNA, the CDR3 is TGTGCCAGCAGCTTGGCGTCAGGGGCTGGAAACACCATATATTTT.

CDR3 sequence reads: CASTGQGDSPLHF. The CDR3 DNA follows: TGTGCCAGTACGGGACAGGGGGATTCACCCCTCCACTTT. This chain joins TRBV19 and TRBJ1-6; the match to TRBD1 covers 11 bases. V shed 7 bases, J shed 8 bases, and the junction held 1 base outside the gene matches. CDR3 size: 13 residues. Germline V CDR1 and CDR2: LNHDA, SQIVND (reference sequence).

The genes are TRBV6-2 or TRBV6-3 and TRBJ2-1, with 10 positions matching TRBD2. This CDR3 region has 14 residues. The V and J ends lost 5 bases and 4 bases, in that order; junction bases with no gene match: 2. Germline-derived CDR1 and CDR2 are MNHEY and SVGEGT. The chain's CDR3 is CASSRTSGYNEQFF. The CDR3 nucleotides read TGTGCCAGCAGTAGGACTAGCGGTTACAATGAGCAGTTCTTC.

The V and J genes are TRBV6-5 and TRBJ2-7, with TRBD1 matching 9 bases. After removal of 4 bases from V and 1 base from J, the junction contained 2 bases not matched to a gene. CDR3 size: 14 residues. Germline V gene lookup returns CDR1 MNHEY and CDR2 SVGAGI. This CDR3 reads CASSWTGDSYEQYF. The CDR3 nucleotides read TGTGCCAGCAGTTGGACAGGGGATTCCTACGAGCAGTACTTC.

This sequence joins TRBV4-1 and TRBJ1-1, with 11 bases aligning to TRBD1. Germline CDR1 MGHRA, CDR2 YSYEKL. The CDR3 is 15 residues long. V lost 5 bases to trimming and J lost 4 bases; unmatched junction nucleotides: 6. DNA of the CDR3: TGCGCCAGCAGCTATCCGGGACAGGGGGGCACTGAAGCTTTCTTT. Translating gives CASSYPGQGGTEAFF.

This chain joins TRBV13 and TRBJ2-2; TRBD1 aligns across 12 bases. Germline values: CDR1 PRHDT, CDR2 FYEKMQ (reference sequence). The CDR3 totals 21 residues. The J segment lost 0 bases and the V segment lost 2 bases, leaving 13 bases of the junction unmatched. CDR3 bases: TGTGCCAGCAGCTTAAGAAACCCGGGACAGGGGGCCCTCGCGAACACCGGGGAGCTGTTTTTT. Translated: CASSLRNPGQGALANTGELFF.

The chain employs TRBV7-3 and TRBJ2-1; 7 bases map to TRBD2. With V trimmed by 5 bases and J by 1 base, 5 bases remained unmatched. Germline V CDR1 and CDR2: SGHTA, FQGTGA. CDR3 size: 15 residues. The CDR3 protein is CASSPQRDSYNEQFF. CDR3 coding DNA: TGTGCCAGCAGCCCGCAGCGGGATTCCTACAATGAGCAGTTCTTC.

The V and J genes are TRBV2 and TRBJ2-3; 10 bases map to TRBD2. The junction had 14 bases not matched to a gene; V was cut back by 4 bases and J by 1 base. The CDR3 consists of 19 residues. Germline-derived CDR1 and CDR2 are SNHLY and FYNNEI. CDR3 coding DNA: TGTGCCAGCAGTGTGGGGAGCGGGAGGGCCGAGGGGCGCACAGATACGCAGTATTTT. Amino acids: CASSVGSGRAEGRTDTQYF.

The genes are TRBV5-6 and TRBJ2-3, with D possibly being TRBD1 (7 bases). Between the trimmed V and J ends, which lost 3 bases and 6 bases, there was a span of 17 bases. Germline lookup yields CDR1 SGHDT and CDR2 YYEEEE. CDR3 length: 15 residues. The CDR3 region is CASSSRGRGDDTQYF. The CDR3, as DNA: TGTGCCAGCAGCTCCCGGGGCAGGGGGGACGATACGCAGTATTTT. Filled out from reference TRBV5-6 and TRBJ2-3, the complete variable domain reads DAGVTQSPTHLIKTRGQQVTLRCSPKSGHDTVSWYQQALGQGPQFIFQYYEEEERQRGNFPDRFSGHQFPNYSSELNVNALLLGDSALYLCASSSRGRGDDTQYFGPGTRLTVL.

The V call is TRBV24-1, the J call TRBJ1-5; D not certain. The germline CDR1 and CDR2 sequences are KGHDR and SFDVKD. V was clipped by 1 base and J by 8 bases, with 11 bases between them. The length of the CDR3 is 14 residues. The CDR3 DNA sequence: TGTGCCACCAGTGATTTCTCGGGGTTTGAGCCCCAGCATTTT. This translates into CATSDFSGFEPQHF.

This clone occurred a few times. DNA for the CDR3: TGTGCCAGCAGCTGGGGACTTCCCTACGAGCAGTACTTC. Its protein is CASSWGLPYEQYF. J is TRBJ2-7 and V is TRBV5-6; D might be TRBD2 (6 bases). V was cut by 3 bases and J by 2 bases, with 9 bases left in between. The CDR3 is 13 residues long. CDR1 and CDR2 (germline): SGHDT, YYEEEE. Drawing the rest from reference TRBV5-6 and TRBJ2-7, the complete variable domain is DAGVTQSPTHLIKTRGQQVTLRCSPKSGHDTVSWYQQALGQGPQFIFQYYEEEERQRGNFPDRFSGHQFPNYSSELNVNALLLGDSALYLCASSWGLPYEQYFGPGTRLTVT.

The CDR3 nucleotides are TGTGCCAGCACGATGGCGGGAACGTACGAGCAGTACTTC. Translating gives CASTMAGTYEQYF. The rearrangement joins TRBV27 to TRBJ2-7; D is perhaps TRBD2 (6 bases). Germline CDR1 and CDR2: MNHEY and SMNVEV (reference sequence). CDR3 size: 13 residues. V lost 7 bases and J lost 4, with 14 bases in between.

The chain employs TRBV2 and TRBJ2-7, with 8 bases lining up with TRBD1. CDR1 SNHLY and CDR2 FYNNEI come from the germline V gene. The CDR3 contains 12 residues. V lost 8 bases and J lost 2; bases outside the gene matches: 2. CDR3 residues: CASGQGPYEQYF. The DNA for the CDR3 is TGTGCCAGCGGACAGGGTCCCTACGAGCAGTACTTC.